This passage covers 15 T cell receptor beta chains from one sample sequenced in a study of beta chain features in type 1 diabetes. Whole-study findings and limits: Shorter TCRB CDR3s, moderately but significantly so, were found in Type 1 diabetes patients in all four CD4+ subsets.

Which antigens these TCRs recognize remains unknown. Since all of the isolated RNA was reverse transcribed, expressed TCRB transcripts were what got sequenced. Data came from immunoSEQ multiplex PCR; TCRdb stores just in-frame clones and leaves some out. This table holds 500,000 to 650,000 clones, around 11% found once. The source material was naive CD4+ T cells from blood. The receptors were gathered from a man aged 25 to 45 with type 1 diabetes.

The chain couples TRBV28 to TRBJ1-5; D not resolved. The CDR3 runs to 12 residues. The V gene lost 6 bases and the J gene lost 9 bases, with 12 bases spanning the gap. The germline V gene has CDR1 MDHEN and CDR2 SYDVKM. The CDR3 DNA reads TGTGCCAGCAGGGGCAGACCGTGGCCCCAGCATTTT. Translation gives CASRGRPWPQHF.

This clone was observed a few times. The chain links TRBV5-1 to TRBJ2-7, with D possibly TRBD2 on 6 matching bases. The germline V and J ends were trimmed by 7 bases and 4 bases, with 15 bases remaining between them. Germline assignment: CDR1 SGHRS and CDR2 YFSETQ. This CDR3 has 13 residues. CDR3 sequence reads: CASGRDSAYEQYF. CDR3 nucleotides: TGCGCCAGCGGACGGGACTCCGCATACGAGCAGTACTTC.

Only a few counts were recorded for this clone. The chain has TRBV28 and TRBJ1-5; 7 bases line up with TRBD1. V dropped 2 bases and J dropped 5; count of bases not matched to a gene: 3. The length of the CDR3 is 14 residues. Germline assignment: CDR1 MDHEN and CDR2 SYDVKM. As DNA, the CDR3 is TGTGCCAGCAGTTTAGGGACAGCCTATCAGCCCCAGCATTTT. Translating it yields CASSLGTAYQPQHF. Full variable domain (outside the CDR3, taken from reference TRBV28 and TRBJ1-5): DVKVTQSSRYLVKRTGEKVFLECVQDMDHENMFWYRQDPGLGLRLIYFSYDVKMKEKGDIPEGYSVSREKKERFSLILESASTNQTSMYLCASSLGTAYQPQHFGDGTRLSIL.

The sample holds a few counts of this clone. The chain links TRBV30 to TRBJ1-5; 8 positions agree with TRBD1. Trimming removed 1 base from V and 7 bases from J; junction bases left unmatched: 3. This CDR3 region has 13 residues. The germline V gene has CDR1 GTSNPN and CDR2 SVGIG (reference sequence). CDR3 residues: CAWSGAGGQPQHF. The CDR3 bases are TGTGCCTGGAGTGGCGCAGGGGGCCAGCCCCAGCATTTT.

The chain joins TRBV7-9 to TRBJ1-1; 8 bases map to TRBD1. The V segment lost 8 bases and the J segment 5 bases; nucleotides outside the gene matches: 10. The CDR3 totals 14 residues. Germline V gene data show CDR1 as SEHNR and CDR2 as FQNEAQ (reference sequence). The CDR3 nucleotides read TGTGCCAGCGCCCAACAGGGGGTTGGGACTGAAGCTTTCTTT. As protein: CASAQQGVGTEAFF. The complete variable domain, with remaining parts taken from reference TRBV7-9 and TRBJ1-1, reads DTGVSQNPRHKITKRGQNVTFRCDPISEHNRLYWYRQTLGQGPEFLTYFQNEAQLEKSRLLSDRFSAERPKGSFSTLEIQRTEQGDSAMYLCASAQQGVGTEAFFGQGTRLTVV.

This clone was observed a handful of times. This chain uses TRBV30 with TRBJ1-5, with D unresolved. Germline V gene sequence: CDR1 GTSNPN, CDR2 SVGIG (reference sequence). The CDR3 length is 15 residues. V dropped 5 bases and J dropped 4 bases, with 18 bases sitting between them. CDR3 nucleotide sequence: TGTGCCTGGTCAACCGCCCTGGTGGGGAATCAGCCCCAGCATTTT. As protein: CAWSTALVGNQPQHF. The whole variable domain, remainder taken from reference TRBV30 and TRBJ1-5, is SQTIHQWPATLVQPVGSPLSLECTVEGTSNPNLYWYRQAAGRGLQLLFYSVGIGQISSEVPQNLSASRPQDRQFILSSKKLLLSDSGFYLCAWSTALVGNQPQHFGDGTRLSIL.

The chain combines TRBV2 with TRBJ2-7; TRBD1 is a possible D gene (5 bases). The CDR3 spans 12 residues. Per the germline V gene, CDR1 is SNHLY and CDR2 is FYNNEI. V lost 6 bases and J 3 bases, leaving 9 bases between the germline ends. The CDR3 sequence is CASSTQGYEQYF. The CDR3 DNA sequence: TGTGCCAGCAGCACGCAGGGCTACGAGCAGTACTTC.

A few counts support this clone. The V gene is TRBV2, the J gene TRBJ2-3; D is uncertain. V lost 2 bases, J lost 2 bases, and 8 bases lay in between. The CDR3 totals 14 residues. Germline V gene sequence: CDR1 SNHLY, CDR2 FYNNEI. The CDR3 loop is CASSELQFTDTQYF. The CDR3 nucleotides are TGTGCCAGCAGTGAACTCCAGTTCACAGATACGCAGTATTTT.

In DNA, the CDR3 is TGTGCCAGCATTGTGGGGAGCTCCTATAATTCACCCCTCCACTTT. Amino acid sequence: CASIVGSSYNSPLHF. The chain employs TRBV2 and TRBJ1-6; D is unclear. The CDR3 runs 15 residues. Trimming stripped 7 bases from V and 0 bases from J, with 10 bases between. Germline CDR1 reads SNHLY; CDR2 reads FYNNEI.

Points on this clone: The sample carries other DNA sequences with the same CDR3. The rearrangement joins TRBV9 to TRBJ2-3; D is uncertain. CDR1 SGDLS and CDR2 YYNGEE come from the germline V gene. Trimming cost V 2 bases and J 2 bases, with 6 bases left between them. The CDR3 has 13 residues. The CDR3 is CASSVSLTDTQYF. CDR3 coding DNA: TGTGCCAGCAGCGTCTCTCTCACAGATACGCAGTATTTT.

This clone appeared a few times. The rearrangement joins TRBV18 to TRBJ2-3; D call uncertain. Trimming took off 3 bases at V and 3 bases at J, with 19 bases between the two ends. The V gene's germline CDR1 is KGHSH and CDR2 LQKENI. CDR3 length: 17 amino acids. In DNA, the CDR3 is TGTGCCAGCTCACCTCGACCGCAGACAACGAATACAGATACGCAGTATTTT. Its translation is CASSPRPQTTNTDTQYF.

V and J are TRBV6-6 and TRBJ1-6, with a possible D match to TRBD1 (5 bases). V lost 0 bases and J 6 bases, leaving 12 bases between the germline ends. Germline V gene lookup returns CDR1 MNHNY and CDR2 SVGAGI (reference sequence). The CDR3 sequence is 16 residues long. CDR3 region: CASSYSGGVGNSPLHF. The CDR3 DNA reads as TGTGCCAGCAGTTACTCGGGGGGTGTGGGTAATTCACCCCTCCACTTT.

In this sample, this clone turned up a few times. V is TRBV14 and J is TRBJ2-1, with 8 nucleotides matching TRBD2. Trimming cost V 0 bases and J 0 bases; bases outside gene matches: 10. From germline, CDR1 is SGHDN and CDR2 FVKESK. CDR3 length: 19 residues. CDR3 protein: CASSQDYGGGLSSYNEQFF. In DNA form, the CDR3 reads TGTGCCAGCAGCCAAGATTACGGCGGGGGGCTTAGCTCCTACAATGAGCAGTTCTTC.

The CDR3, as DNA: TGTGCCAGCAGCCCGCGCCCGGGACTGTCCTACGAGCAGTACTTC. Amino acids: CASSPRPGLSYEQYF. The V gene is TRBV7-2, the J gene TRBJ2-7; possible D gene TRBD2, 6 bases. Trimming cost V 5 bases and J 1 base, with 15 bases left between them. The CDR3 extends over 15 amino acids. The V gene's germline CDR1 is SGHTA and CDR2 FQGNSA.

Only a few counts were recorded for this clone. V gene TRBV9 combines with J gene TRBJ2-1, with D possibly matching TRBD2 (6 bases). The CDR3 loop spans 13 amino acids. Trimming left V 7 bases short and J 8 bases short, with 16 bases between. The germline V gene encodes CDR1 SGDLS and CDR2 YYNGEE. CDR3 amino acids: CASGTGTQYEQFF. CDR3 coding DNA: TGTGCCAGCGGAACCGGGACTCAATATGAGCAGTTCTTC.